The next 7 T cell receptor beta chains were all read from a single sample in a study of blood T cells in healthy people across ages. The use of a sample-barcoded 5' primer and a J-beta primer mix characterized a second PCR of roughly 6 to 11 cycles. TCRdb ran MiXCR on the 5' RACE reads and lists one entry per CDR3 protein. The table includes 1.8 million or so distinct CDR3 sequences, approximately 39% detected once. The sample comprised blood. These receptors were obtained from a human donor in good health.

The CDR3 DNA sequence: TGTGCCAGCAGCTTAACGGTGGGGAGCTCCTACAATGAGCAGTTCTTC. It codes for CASSLTVGSSYNEQFF. The chain uses TRBV7-3 and TRBJ2-1; TRBD2 is a possible D gene (5 bases). The CDR3 consists of 16 residues. The V gene's germline CDR1 is SGHTA and CDR2 FQGTGA. The V end lost 0 bases, the J end lost 0 bases, and 9 bases lay between the germline ends.

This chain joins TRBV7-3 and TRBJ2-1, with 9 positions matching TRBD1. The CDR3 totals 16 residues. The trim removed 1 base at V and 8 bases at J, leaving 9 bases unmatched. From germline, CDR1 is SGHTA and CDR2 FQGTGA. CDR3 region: CASSLIGDRVSDEQFF. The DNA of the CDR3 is TGTGCCAGCAGCTTAATCGGGGACAGGGTGAGCGATGAGCAGTTCTTC.

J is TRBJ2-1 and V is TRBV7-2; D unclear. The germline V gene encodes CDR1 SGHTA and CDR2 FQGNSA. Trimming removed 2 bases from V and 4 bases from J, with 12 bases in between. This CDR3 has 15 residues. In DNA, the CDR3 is TGTGCCAGCAGCTTAAGACCTGCCCAATACAATGAGCAGTTCTTC. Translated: CASSLRPAQYNEQFF.

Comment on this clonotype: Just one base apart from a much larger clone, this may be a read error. CDR3: CANSLSAGGVLTSYEQYF. The CDR3 DNA is TGCGCCAACAGCTTGTCGGCAGGGGGTGTGCTAACCTCCTACGAGCAGTACTTC. The J gene is TRBJ2-7, the V gene TRBV5-1; 7 bases agree with TRBD1. The germline V gene has CDR1 SGHRS and CDR2 YFSETQ. The CDR3 totals 18 residues. Together with reference TRBV5-1 and TRBJ2-7, the CDR3 gives the full variable domain: KAGVTQTPRYLIKTRGQQVTLSCSPISGHRSVSWYQQTPGQGLQFLFEYFSETQRNKGNFPGRFSGRQFSNSRSEMNVSTLELGDSALYLCANSLSAGGVLTSYEQYFGPGTRLTVT.

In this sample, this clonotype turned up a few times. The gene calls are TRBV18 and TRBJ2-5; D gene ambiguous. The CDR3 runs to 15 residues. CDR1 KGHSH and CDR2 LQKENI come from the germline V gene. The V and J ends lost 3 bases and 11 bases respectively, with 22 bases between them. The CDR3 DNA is TGTGCCAGCTCACCTGCCCCGATCTCCTACAATGAGCAGTACTTC. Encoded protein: CASSPAPISYNEQYF.

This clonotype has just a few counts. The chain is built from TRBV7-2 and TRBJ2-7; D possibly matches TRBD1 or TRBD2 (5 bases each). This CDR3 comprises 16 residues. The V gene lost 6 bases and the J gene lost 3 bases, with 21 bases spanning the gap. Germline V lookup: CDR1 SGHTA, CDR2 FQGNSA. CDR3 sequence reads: CASSETGPFNFYEQYF. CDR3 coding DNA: TGTGCCAGCAGTGAAACGGGGCCTTTTAACTTCTACGAGCAGTACTTC.

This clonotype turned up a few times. The CDR3 bases are TGCGCCAGCAGCTTGAACCCGGGAGGGTCGAACACTGAAGCTTTCTTT. It specifies CASSLNPGGSNTEAFF. The chain carries TRBV5-1 and TRBJ1-1; D call uncertain. Germline V lookup: CDR1 SGHRS, CDR2 YFSETQ. This CDR3 is built from 16 residues. V lost 1 base and J 1 base, leaving 14 bases between the germline ends.